The 14 T cell receptor beta chains given below trace back to one sample, sequenced in a study of graft-versus-host responses after intestinal transplantation. Produced via immunoSEQ multiplex PCR; TCRdb's table is partial and in-frame only. The sample holds about 130,000 clones, 80% to 95% seen once. Their antigen targets remain unknown. Sequencing used unstimulated CD4+ T cells sorted from spleen or lymph node cells, obtained before intestinal transplant. All receptors come from a human donor who received an intestinal transplant.

The genes are TRBV18 and TRBJ2-5; possible D gene TRBD1, 6 bases. The J call is uncertain, as TRBJ2-7 better fits the DNA end. CDR1 is KGHSH, CDR2 LQKENI, per germline. CDR3 length: 17 residues. CDR3 DNA sequence: TGTGCCAGCTCACTTACTTATGGACAGAGAGTTACCTACGAGCAGTACTTC. Amino acid sequence: CASSLTYGQRVTYEQYF.

This clone was seen a single time. The chain links TRBV5-6 to TRBJ2-5; TRBD1 or TRBD2 may be the D gene (7 bases each). The V and J ends lost 4 bases and 3 bases respectively, with 16 bases between them. Germline CDR1 SGHDT, CDR2 YYEEEE. The CDR3 runs to 15 residues. CDR3 in DNA: TGTGCCAGCAGCCCGGGGGGAGGGGGCAAAGAGACCCAGTACTTC. Translating gives CASSPGGGGKETQYF.

The chain combines TRBV4-2 with TRBJ2-3; D is perhaps TRBD2 (6 bases). Germline V CDR1 and CDR2: LGHNA, YNFKEQ. Trimming left V 6 bases short and J 10 bases short, with 14 bases between. This CDR3 contains 12 residues. In DNA, the CDR3 is TGTGCCAGCAGTCCCACGGGCGGGGCGCAGTATTTT. This codes for CASSPTGGAQYF.

The V call is TRBV4-2, the J call TRBJ2-3; D unclear. The germline V gene encodes CDR1 LGHNA and CDR2 YNFKEQ. The CDR3 is 13 amino acids. The ends were cut back, 0 bases at V and 0 bases at J, with 1 base in the middle. The CDR3 sequence is CASSQDSTDTQYF. The CDR3 bases are TGTGCCAGCAGCCAAGACAGCACAGATACGCAGTATTTT.

With regard to this clone: One junction end disagrees with the germline gene, perhaps due to a read error. In the same sample, other DNA sequences code for this CDR3. The DNA of the CDR3 is TGTGCTAGCAGCTTAGCCCGAGACAATGAGCAGTTCTTC. It specifies CASSLARDNEQFF. The chain couples TRBV11-3 to TRBJ2-1; no clear D gene. CDR3 length: 13 residues. From germline, CDR1 is SGHNT and CDR2 YENEEA.

V is TRBV28 and J is TRBJ2-7; maybe TRBD1 (5 bases). The V end was cut by 4 bases, the J end by 4 bases, with 11 bases between. The CDR3 is 13 residues long. Per the germline V gene, CDR1 is MDHEN and CDR2 is SYDVKM. CDR3 sequence reads: CASSYRDRYEQYF. The CDR3 coding sequence is TGTGCCAGCAGTTACCGAGACAGATACGAGCAGTACTTC.

The V and J genes are TRBV5-1 and TRBJ2-7; possible D gene TRBD1, 6 bases. V was pared by 1 base and J by 3 bases, with 14 bases between. The CDR3 sequence is 15 residues long. CDR1 and CDR2 (germline): SGHRS, YFSETQ. CDR3 region: CASSLLSGTHYEQYF. In DNA, the CDR3 is TGCGCCAGCAGCTTGTTGTCCGGGACACACTACGAGCAGTACTTC.

The rearrangement joins TRBV7-2 to TRBJ2-5; D is unclear. Between the trimmed V and J ends, which lost 5 bases and 4 bases, there was a span of 11 bases. The CDR3 covers 13 residues. Germline CDR1 and CDR2: SGHTA and FQGNSA. Written as DNA, the CDR3 is TGTGCCAGCAGCCGCGATGGTTTAGAGACCCAGTACTTC. It yields the protein CASSRDGLETQYF.

The count of this clone is one. The chain combines TRBV30 with TRBJ1-2; D may be TRBD1 (6 bases). CDR1 is GTSNPN and CDR2 is SVGIG in the germline V gene (reference sequence). This CDR3 is built from 14 residues. V was trimmed by 0 bases and J by 7 bases, leaving 15 bases between them. The CDR3 nucleotides read TGTGCCTGGAGTGTCAATACAGGGAGCACTGGCTACACCTTC. Its protein product is CAWSVNTGSTGYTF.

The chain carries TRBV7-9 and TRBJ2-1; D perhaps matches TRBD2 (6 bases). Between the trimmed V and J ends, which lost 5 bases and 0 bases, there was a span of 17 bases. The CDR3 has 17 amino acids. From germline, CDR1 is SEHNR and CDR2 FQNEAQ (reference sequence). In DNA form, the CDR3 reads TGTGCCAGCAGCCCCGGGGCGGGACGCCGCTCCTACAATGAGCAGTTCTTC. Protein sequence: CASSPGAGRRSYNEQFF.

The chain recombines TRBV10-3 with TRBJ2-3; D not resolved. V lost 10 bases, J lost 3 bases, and 17 bases lay in between. The CDR3 extends over 14 amino acids. Germline V gives CDR1 ENHRY, CDR2 SYGVKD. The CDR3 nucleotides read TGTGCCACCACCCATGTGGGGTGGACAGATACGCAGTATTTT. Its translation: CATTHVGWTDTQYF.

The rearrangement links TRBV19 to TRBJ2-7; the match to TRBD1 covers 10 bases. The CDR3 consists of 15 residues. V shed 5 bases and J 3 bases; nucleotides not matched to a gene: 7. The V gene's germline CDR1 is LNHDA and CDR2 SQIVND (reference sequence). The CDR3 nucleotides read TGTGCCAGTAGTTTTACCCGGGACAGGGGCTACGAGCAGTACTTC. Its protein product is CASSFTRDRGYEQYF.

V usage is TRBV28 and J usage is TRBJ1-5; D remains ambiguous. The CDR3 contains 14 residues. With 5 bases removed from V and 4 bases from J, the gap between germline ends came to 12 bases. Germline loops: CDR1 MDHEN, CDR2 SYDVKM. CDR3 in DNA: TGTGCCAGCAGTAAACGGAGAGGGAATCAGCCCCAGCATTTT. This codes for CASSKRRGNQPQHF.

This clone was detected only once. The V gene is TRBV28, the J gene TRBJ2-1; 9 nucleotides align to TRBD2. J gave up 5 bases and V 7 bases, and 15 bases lay outside the gene matches. CDR1 is MDHEN and CDR2 is SYDVKM in the germline V gene. The length of the CDR3 is 17 residues. CDR3 nucleotide sequence: TGTGCCAGCACAGGGCTAGCGGGATTTGCCTGGAACAATGAGCAGTTCTTC. It encodes CASTGLAGFAWNNEQFF.